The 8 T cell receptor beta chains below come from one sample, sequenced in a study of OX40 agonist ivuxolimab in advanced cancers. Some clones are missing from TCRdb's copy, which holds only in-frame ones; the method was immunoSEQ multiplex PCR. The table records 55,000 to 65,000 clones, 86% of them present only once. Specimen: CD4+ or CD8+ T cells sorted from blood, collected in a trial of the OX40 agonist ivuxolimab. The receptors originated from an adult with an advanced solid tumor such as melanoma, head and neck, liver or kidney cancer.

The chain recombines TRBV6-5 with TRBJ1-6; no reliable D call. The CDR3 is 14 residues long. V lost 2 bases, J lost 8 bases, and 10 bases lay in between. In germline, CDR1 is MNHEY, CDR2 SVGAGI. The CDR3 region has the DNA TGTGCCAGCAGTTACGAGACTGACCATTCACCCCTCCACTTT. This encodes CASSYETDHSPLHF.

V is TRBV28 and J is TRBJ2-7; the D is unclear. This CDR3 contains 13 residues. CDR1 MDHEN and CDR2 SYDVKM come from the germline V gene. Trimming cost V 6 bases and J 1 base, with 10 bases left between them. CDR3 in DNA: TGTGCCAGCAGAACTCCCATTTCCTACGAGCAGTACTTC. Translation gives CASRTPISYEQYF.

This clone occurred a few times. DNA for the CDR3: TGCAGCGTTACCAGGGGATCTGAAGCTTTCTTT. This codes for CSVTRGSEAFF. The chain recombines TRBV29-1 with TRBJ1-1, with D possibly being TRBD1 (6 bases). The V gene lost 5 bases and the J gene lost 6 bases, with 10 bases spanning the gap. Germline values: CDR1 SQVTM, CDR2 ANQGSEA. The CDR3 runs 11 residues.

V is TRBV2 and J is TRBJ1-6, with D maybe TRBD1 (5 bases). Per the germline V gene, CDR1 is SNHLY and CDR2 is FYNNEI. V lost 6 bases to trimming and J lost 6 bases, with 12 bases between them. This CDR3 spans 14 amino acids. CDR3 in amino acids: CASRYGGSNSPLHF. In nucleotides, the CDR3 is TGTGCCAGCAGGTACGGGGGGTCTAATTCACCCCTCCACTTT.

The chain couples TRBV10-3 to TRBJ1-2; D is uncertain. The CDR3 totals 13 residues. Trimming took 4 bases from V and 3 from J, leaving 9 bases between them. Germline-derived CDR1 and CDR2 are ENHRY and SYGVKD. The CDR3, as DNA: TGTGCCATCAGTGCAAGGTACGACTATGGCTACACCTTC. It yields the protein CAISARYDYGYTF.

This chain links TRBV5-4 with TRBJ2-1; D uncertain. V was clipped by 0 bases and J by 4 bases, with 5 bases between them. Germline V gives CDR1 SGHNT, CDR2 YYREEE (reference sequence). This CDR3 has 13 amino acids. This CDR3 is CASSLDQYNEQFF. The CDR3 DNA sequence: TGTGCCAGCAGCTTGGACCAGTACAATGAGCAGTTCTTC. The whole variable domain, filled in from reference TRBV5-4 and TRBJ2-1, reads ETGVTQSPTHLIKTRGQQVTLRCSSQSGHNTVSWYQQALGQGPQFIFQYYREEENGRGNFPPRFSGLQFPNYSSELNVNALELDDSALYLCASSLDQYNEQFFGPGTRLTVL.

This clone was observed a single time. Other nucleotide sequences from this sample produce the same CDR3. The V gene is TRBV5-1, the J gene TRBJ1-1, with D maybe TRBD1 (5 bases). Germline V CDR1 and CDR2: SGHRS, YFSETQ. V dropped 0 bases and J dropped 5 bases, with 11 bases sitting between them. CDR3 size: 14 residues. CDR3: CASSLGVRETEAFF. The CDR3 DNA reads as TGCGCCAGCAGCTTGGGGGTCAGGGAGACTGAAGCTTTCTTT.

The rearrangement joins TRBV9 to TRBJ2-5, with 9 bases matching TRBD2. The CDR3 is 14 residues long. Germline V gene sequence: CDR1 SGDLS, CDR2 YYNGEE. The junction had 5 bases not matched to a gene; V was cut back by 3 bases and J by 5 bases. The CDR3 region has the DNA TGTGCCAGCAGCGCGGGACTAGCCGGGGAGACCCAGTACTTC. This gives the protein CASSAGLAGETQYF.